These 21 T cell receptor beta chains were sequenced from one sample in a study of cytomegalovirus exposure and HLA in healthy donors. PCR was performed using 60 Vbeta and 13 Jbeta primers. Using immunoSEQ multiplex PCR, the repertoire was profiled, and TCRdb retains in-frame clones only, with some absent. Here the sample spans roughly 89,000 clones, 65% to 80% being singletons. Sequencing input: PBMCs. These receptors were collected from a young man in good health and CMV-seropositive.

J is TRBJ2-5 and V is TRBV18; D perhaps matches TRBD1 (5 bases). This CDR3 has 15 residues. Trimming removed 4 bases at V and 4 bases at J, with 16 bases between. Germline V lookup: CDR1 KGHSH, CDR2 LQKENI. The chain's CDR3 is CASSLVDSKRETQYF. In DNA, the CDR3 is TGTGCCAGCTCACTTGTAGACAGTAAGAGAGAGACCCAGTACTTC.

V usage is TRBV9 and J usage is TRBJ2-1; 10 bases line up with TRBD1. This CDR3 region has 15 residues. Germline values: CDR1 SGDLS, CDR2 YYNGEE. Trimming cost V 6 bases and J 4 bases; bases outside gene matches: 7. The CDR3: CASTRDRGTYNEQFF. The CDR3 bases are TGTGCCAGCACCCGGGACAGGGGAACTTACAATGAGCAGTTCTTC.

The gene calls are TRBV6-1 and TRBJ2-7; maybe TRBD2 (6 bases). CDR3 length: 13 amino acids. V was clipped by 4 bases and J by 3 bases, with 10 bases between them. CDR1 and CDR2 (germline): MNHNS, SASEGT. CDR3 protein: CASSGGIFYEQYF. The CDR3 nucleotides read TGTGCCAGCAGTGGCGGGATATTCTACGAGCAGTACTTC.

This rearrangement joins TRBV27 to TRBJ2-3; TRBD2 aligns across 10 bases. The junction had 4 bases not matched to a gene; V was cut back by 0 bases and J by 4 bases. This CDR3 region has 16 residues. Germline-derived CDR1 and CDR2 are MNHEY and SMNVEV (reference sequence). The CDR3, as DNA: TGTGCCAGCAGTTTATCGCTAGCGGGGGCCGCAGATACGCAGTATTTT. It encodes CASSLSLAGAADTQYF.

This sequence joins TRBV5-1 and TRBJ2-3; 9 bases map to TRBD1. The ends lost 3 bases at V and 9 bases at J; junction bases unmatched: 5. This CDR3 is built from 13 residues. Germline assignment: CDR1 SGHRS and CDR2 YFSETQ. CDR3 DNA: TGCGCCAGCAGCTCCCCGGGACAGGGCACGCAGTATTTT. The encoded protein is CASSSPGQGTQYF.

This clone was counted between two and nine times. The gene calls are TRBV12-5 and TRBJ1-4, with D maybe TRBD1 (6 bases). The CDR3 runs to 15 residues. V was trimmed by 4 bases and J by 6 bases, leaving 15 bases between them. CDR1 is LGHNT, CDR2 FRNRAP, per germline. CDR3 DNA: TGTGCTAGTGGTTGGGGCTGGGGGGGCGATGAAAAACTGTTTTTT. It translates to CASGWGWGGDEKLFF.

The chain recombines TRBV13 with TRBJ1-2; D is possibly TRBD1 (6 bases). Trimming left V 0 bases short and J 3 bases short, with 11 bases between. The germline gives CDR1 PRHDT, CDR2 FYEKMQ (reference sequence). The CDR3 has 15 amino acids. The CDR3 DNA sequence: TGTGCCAGCAGCTTAGGCCCTGCAGGGGACTATGGCTACACCTTC. Protein product: CASSLGPAGDYGYTF. The full variable domain, with the rest looked up from reference TRBV13 and TRBJ1-2, is AAGVIQSPRHLIKEKRETATLKCYPIPRHDTVYWYQQGPGQDPQFLISFYEKMQSDKGSIPDRFSAQQFSDYHSELNMSSLELGDSALYFCASSLGPAGDYGYTFGSGTRLTVV.

This chain links TRBV5-1 with TRBJ2-6; no definite D call. CDR3 length: 14 amino acids. The germline V gene encodes CDR1 SGHRS and CDR2 YFSETQ. The V end lost 3 bases, the J end lost 0 bases, and 4 bases lay between the germline ends. The CDR3 DNA follows: TGCGCCAGCAGCTCCAACTCTGGGGCCAACGTCCTGACTTTC. It translates to CASSSNSGANVLTF.

This clone occurred a few times. The rearrangement uses TRBV5-1 and TRBJ2-3; 8 positions match TRBD2. Germline values: CDR1 SGHRS, CDR2 YFSETQ. The CDR3 loop spans 14 amino acids. Trimming removed 7 bases from V and 4 bases from J; junction bases left unmatched: 8. CDR3 in amino acids: CASGSGLEADTQYF. For the CDR3, the DNA is TGCGCCAGCGGATCGGGACTAGAGGCAGATACGCAGTATTTT.

The chain combines TRBV5-4 with TRBJ1-2, with no clear D. The CDR3 length is 14 residues. The germline CDR1 and CDR2 sequences are SGHNT and YYREEE (reference sequence). V lost 1 base to trimming and J lost 4 bases, with 11 bases between them. Written as DNA, the CDR3 is TGTGCCAGCAGCTTGTCAGGTATCCCCTATGGCTACACCTTC. Protein sequence: CASSLSGIPYGYTF.

The V and J genes are TRBV10-1 and TRBJ2-1; TRBD1 aligns across 8 bases. Germline CDR1 reads WNHNN; CDR2 reads SYGVQD (reference sequence). After removal of 3 bases from V and 5 bases from J, the junction contained 9 bases not matched to a gene. The CDR3 consists of 16 residues. The CDR3 protein is CASSEDRGPTNNEQFF. The DNA of the CDR3 is TGCGCCAGCAGTGAAGACAGGGGCCCGACAAACAATGAGCAGTTCTTC.

This rearrangement joins TRBV6-5 to TRBJ1-2, with D uncertain. The germline gives CDR1 MNHEY, CDR2 SVGAGI. Trimming stripped 5 bases from V and 5 bases from J, with 12 bases between. The CDR3 covers 13 residues. The CDR3 DNA is TGTGCCAGCAGTGCTACAGAGTTTTATGGCTACACCTTC. Translation: CASSATEFYGYTF.

The rearrangement links TRBV5-6 to TRBJ1-5; D is uncertain. Trimming stripped 1 base from V and 6 bases from J, with 11 bases between. The CDR3 has 14 residues. Germline-derived CDR1 and CDR2 are SGHDT and YYEEEE. CDR3 sequence reads: CASSLRAGFQPQHF. CDR3 DNA sequence: TGTGCCAGCAGCTTGCGTGCAGGCTTTCAGCCCCAGCATTTT.

The chain joins TRBV18 to TRBJ1-1, with 10 bases lining up with TRBD1. This CDR3 is 17 amino acids long. V dropped 4 bases and J dropped 3; count of bases not matched to a gene: 11. Germline CDR1 and CDR2: KGHSH and LQKENI. The CDR3 region is CASSRRQGASPDTEAFF. CDR3 coding DNA: TGTGCCAGCTCACGCAGACAGGGGGCCTCCCCCGACACTGAAGCTTTCTTT.

The rearrangement uses TRBV15 and TRBJ2-2; 11 positions agree with TRBD1. CDR3 length: 17 amino acids. Germline CDR1 reads LNHNV; CDR2 reads YYDKDF (reference sequence). Trimming removed 4 bases from V and 8 bases from J; junction bases left unmatched: 12. The CDR3 coding sequence is TGTGCCACCAGCACTTATCGGGACAGGGGGATATCAGGGGAGCTGTTTTTT. It translates to CATSTYRDRGISGELFF.

V is TRBV5-6 and J is TRBJ1-3; 9 bases are shared with TRBD1. V dropped 3 bases and J dropped 3; count of bases not matched to a gene: 4. There are 15 residues in the CDR3. Germline V gene data show CDR1 as SGHDT and CDR2 as YYEEEE. DNA for the CDR3: TGTGCCAGCAGCTCGGACAGGGGCAATGGAAACACCATATATTTT. Residues: CASSSDRGNGNTIYF.

The rearrangement uses TRBV27 and TRBJ2-1; TRBD1 aligns across 10 bases. Germline CDR1 reads MNHEY; CDR2 reads SMNVEV (reference sequence). The CDR3 is 15 amino acids. V lost 4 bases and J lost 9; bases outside the gene matches: 9. CDR3 amino acids: CASSSGQGLLTEQFF. Written as DNA, the CDR3 is TGTGCCAGCAGTTCGGGACAGGGGCTACTCACTGAGCAGTTCTTC.

The V gene is TRBV4-1, the J gene TRBJ2-3, with 13 positions matching TRBD2. Germline CDR1 and CDR2: MGHRA and YSYEKL. V was pared by 4 bases and J by 2 bases, with 6 bases of the junction left unmatched. The CDR3 sequence is 17 residues long. CDR3 nucleotide sequence: TGCGCCAGCAGCCCGCGGACTAGCGGGGGAATCACAGATACGCAGTATTTT. Translating it yields CASSPRTSGGITDTQYF.

This chain uses TRBV2 with TRBJ2-3, with TRBD2 matching over 10 bases. Per germline, CDR1 SNHLY and CDR2 FYNNEI. This CDR3 spans 20 amino acids. The junction had 16 bases not matched to a gene; V was cut back by 3 bases and J by 1 base. CDR3 sequence: CASSETPQGLAGARTDTQYF. In DNA form, the CDR3 reads TGTGCCAGCAGTGAGACCCCCCAGGGGCTAGCGGGGGCCCGCACAGATACGCAGTATTTT.

The chain carries TRBV14 and TRBJ1-1; D possibly corresponds to TRBD1 (6 bases). Trimming took 2 bases from V and 6 from J, leaving 16 bases between them. Germline CDR1 is SGHDN and CDR2 is FVKESK. CDR3 length: 15 residues. The CDR3 DNA reads TGTGCCAGCAGCCAACCCCAGGGGAGGGTTGCTGAAGCTTTCTTT. As protein: CASSQPQGRVAEAFF.

The table lists this clone with a count of one. The V gene is TRBV14, the J gene TRBJ1-6, with TRBD1 matching 8 bases. Unmatched junction bases numbered 3, after V lost 4 bases and J lost 4 bases. Germline CDR1 and CDR2: SGHDN and FVKESK. This CDR3 is built from 15 residues. The CDR3 bases are TGTGCCAGCAGCCCGCGACAGGGGTATAATTCACCCCTCCACTTT. Translating gives CASSPRQGYNSPLHF.